The 25 T cell receptor beta chains given below trace back to one sample, sequenced in a study of T cell repertoires in cytomegalovirus infection. These receptors' antigens are unknown. TCRdb called the reads again in MiXCR, with one record for every CDR3 protein. The sample records 650,000 to 900,000 distinct CDR3 sequences, 25% to 35% being singletons. The material was cultured CD8+ T cells from PBMCs, obtained from culture after CMV antigen stimulation. The receptors were gathered from a human donor in good health (CMV status not recorded). Some clones in this sample may be carry-over from other donors' samples.

This chain links TRBV4-2 with TRBJ2-3; D is unclear. Trimming removed 1 base from V and 7 bases from J, with 6 bases in between. CDR1 and CDR2 from the germline V gene are LGHNA and YNFKEQ. The length of the CDR3 is 12 residues. The CDR3 protein is CASSQGGNTQYF. CDR3 DNA sequence: TGTGCCAGCAGCCAAGGAGGAAATACGCAGTATTTT.

This clonotype came up a few times. This chain uses TRBV20-1 with TRBJ2-5; 15 positions agree with TRBD2. Germline CDR1 and CDR2: DFQATT and SNEGSKA (reference sequence). The CDR3 is 17 amino acids. With V trimmed by 5 bases and J by 4 bases, 11 bases remained unmatched. CDR3 sequence reads: CSAWTSGGANPGETQYF. CDR3 sequence (DNA): TGCAGTGCTTGGACTAGCGGGGGGGCTAATCCCGGAGAGACCCAGTACTTC.

The CDR3 bases are TGTGCCACCAGCAGAGATTTAGGGGCCCCAAGGGAGTTCTTC. It translates to CATSRDLGAPREFF. This chain uses TRBV15 with TRBJ2-1, with D perhaps TRBD1 (5 bases). V lost 0 bases to trimming and J lost 14 bases, with 17 bases between them. The germline V gene encodes CDR1 LNHNV and CDR2 YYDKDF (reference sequence). The CDR3 has 14 amino acids.

This clonotype was seen many times. This sequence joins TRBV7-6 and TRBJ2-1; 13 nucleotides align to TRBD2. V was clipped by 4 bases and J by 9 bases; unmatched bases: 6. CDR3 size: 15 residues. Germline V gene sequence: CDR1 SGHVS, CDR2 FNYEAQ. This chain's CDR3 is CASSSTSGGAGEQFF. The CDR3 DNA reads as TGTGCCAGCAGCTCTACTAGCGGGGGGGCAGGTGAGCAGTTCTTC.

This clonotype was observed a handful of times. CDR3 DNA: TGTGCCAGCAGCTGGTCGGGGGGTGACTATAATTCACCCCTCCACTTT. Its protein is CASSWSGGDYNSPLHF. The rearrangement joins TRBV7-6 to TRBJ1-6; tentatively, D is TRBD1 (5 bases). The CDR3 is 16 residues long. V lost 4 bases and J 3 bases, leaving 13 bases between the germline ends. Germline CDR1 is SGHVS and CDR2 is FNYEAQ.

The V and J genes are TRBV7-3 and TRBJ2-7, with a tentative D call TRBD1 (6 bases). V was pared by 5 bases and J by 3 bases, with 17 bases between. The CDR3 runs 15 residues. Germline V gene lookup returns CDR1 SGHTA and CDR2 FQGTGA. CDR3 region: CASSLPRTEDYEQYF. The CDR3 region has the DNA TGTGCCAGCAGCCTCCCCAGGACAGAAGACTACGAGCAGTACTTC.

There are a few counts of this clonotype. This rearrangement joins TRBV5-4 to TRBJ2-7; D is uncertain. This CDR3 contains 15 residues. V lost 4 bases and J lost 0, with 14 bases in between. Germline V CDR1 and CDR2: SGHNT, YYREEE (reference sequence). The CDR3 reads CASSHLTESSYEQYF. The CDR3 nucleotides are TGTGCCAGCAGCCACCTGACGGAGAGCTCCTACGAGCAGTACTTC.

This clonotype showed up many times. CDR3 loop: CASLEETRNSPLHF. In nucleotides, the CDR3 is TGTGCCAGCCTCGAGGAAACGAGAAATTCACCCCTCCACTTT. The chain is built from TRBV7-2 and TRBJ1-6; D call uncertain. The V and J ends lost 8 bases and 7 bases respectively, with 15 bases between them. Germline CDR1 and CDR2: SGHTA and FQGNSA. The CDR3 is made up of 14 amino acids.

This chain connects TRBV2 to TRBJ2-5, with D perhaps TRBD1 or TRBD2 (5 bases each). The germline V and J ends were trimmed by 7 bases and 5 bases, with 11 bases remaining between them. CDR1 and CDR2 from the germline V gene are SNHLY and FYNNEI. The CDR3 is made up of 12 amino acids. CDR3 sequence: CASKLEGETQYF. The CDR3 DNA reads as TGTGCCAGCAAACTCGAGGGGGAGACCCAGTACTTC.

Concerning this clonotype itself: It may be a read error: a sequence one base away is much more abundant. The CDR3 sequence: CASSHGSRQNTGAFF. DNA of the CDR3: TGTGCCAGCAGCCACGGGTCACGTCAAAACACTGGAGCTTTCTTT. The chain combines TRBV7-9 with TRBJ1-1; D remains ambiguous. The CDR3 runs 15 residues. CDR1 SEHNR and CDR2 FQNEAQ come from the germline V gene (reference sequence).

This clonotype was counted between two and nine times. V gene TRBV6-6 combines with J gene TRBJ2-7; 8 positions agree with TRBD1. Unmatched junction bases numbered 8, after V lost 6 bases and J lost 4 bases. The CDR3 spans 14 residues. The germline V gene has CDR1 MNHNY and CDR2 SVGAGI (reference sequence). CDR3 DNA sequence: TGTGCCAGCAGGACGACAGGGGTGAGGTACGAGCAGTACGTC. Translated, it gives CASRTTGVRYEQYV.

The chain couples TRBV5-5 to TRBJ1-4; possible D gene TRBD1, 5 bases. CDR1 SGHKS and CDR2 YYEKEE come from the germline V gene (reference sequence). The CDR3 is 15 residues long. The ends were cut back, 4 bases at V and 6 bases at J, with 16 bases in the middle. Here the CDR3 reads CASSGRDLQHEKLFF. Here the CDR3 DNA reads TGTGCCAGCAGCGGCCGGGACCTCCAACATGAAAAACTGTTTTTT.

This clonotype has only a few counts. The chain joins TRBV6-2 or TRBV6-3 to TRBJ2-1; D may be TRBD1 (5 bases). Trimming took 5 bases from V and 7 from J, leaving 15 bases between them. The CDR3 spans 14 residues. Per the germline V gene, CDR1 is MNHEY and CDR2 is SVGEGT. The CDR3 reads CASSARVLGNEQFF. The CDR3 nucleotides are TGTGCCAGCAGTGCCAGGGTTTTGGGTAATGAGCAGTTCTTC.

This clonotype was counted many times. The chain employs TRBV7-6 and TRBJ2-1; 12 bases match TRBD2. V lost 4 bases, J lost 3 bases, and 16 bases stayed unmatched. The CDR3 runs to 20 residues. Germline CDR1 reads SGHVS; CDR2 reads FNYEAQ. The CDR3 sequence: CASSYLTSSGGAENYNEQFF. CDR3 bases: TGTGCCAGCAGCTATCTCACGTCTAGCGGGGGGGCCGAGAACTACAATGAGCAGTTCTTC.

As concerns this clonotype: This may be a read error, as it is one base from a much larger clone. The chain is built from TRBV7-2 and TRBJ1-4; D call uncertain. Germline CDR1 reads SGHTA; CDR2 reads FQGNSA. V gave up 2 bases and J gave up 8 bases, with 21 bases separating them. The CDR3 contains 17 residues. This CDR3 reads CASSLLSQINSREKLFF. DNA for the CDR3: TGTGCCAGCAGCTTATTAAGTCAAATTAATTCAAGGGAAAAACTGTTTTTT.

V is TRBV20-1 and J is TRBJ2-5, with a weak D call TRBD2 (6 bases). This CDR3 comprises 13 residues. Germline V gene sequence: CDR1 DFQATT, CDR2 SNEGSKA (reference sequence). Trimming pared 6 bases from V and 5 bases from J, leaving 16 bases between. This CDR3 reads CSAWRGGGETQYF. CDR3 coding DNA: TGCAGTGCCTGGCGGGGCGGAGGGGAGACCCAGTACTTC.

The chain has TRBV7-9 and TRBJ1-6, with D unresolved. The V end was cut by 6 bases, the J end by 0 bases, with 12 bases between. CDR1 and CDR2 from the germline V gene are SEHNR and FQNEAQ (reference sequence). This CDR3 has 16 amino acids. CDR3 residues: CASSPDIPSYNSPLHF. The CDR3 nucleotides read TGTGCCAGCAGTCCCGATATACCCTCCTATAATTCACCCCTCCACTTT.

V gene TRBV12-3 or TRBV12-4 combines with J gene TRBJ1-5; D is undetermined. V lost 3 bases and J 0 bases, leaving 15 bases between the germline ends. This CDR3 is 17 amino acids long. The CDR3 coding sequence is TGTGCCAGCAGTTTCTTACCGCCATCCTATAGCAATCAGCCCCAGCATTTT. Its protein is CASSFLPPSYSNQPQHF.

The rearrangement links TRBV6-6 to TRBJ2-7; no clear D. The length of the CDR3 is 11 residues. The V gene lost 6 bases and the J gene lost 3 bases, with 6 bases spanning the gap. Germline CDR1 MNHNY, CDR2 SVGAGI (reference sequence). The CDR3 sequence: CASRVGYEQYF. CDR3 coding DNA: TGTGCCAGCAGAGTCGGCTACGAGCAGTACTTC.

Of note for this clonotype: Its ends do not fully match the called genes, so a read error is possible. This chain uses TRBV12-3 or TRBV12-4 with TRBJ1-2, with D maybe TRBD1 (6 bases). CDR3 length: 15 residues. Here the CDR3 reads CASSPTDSFNCGYTF. As DNA, the CDR3 is TGTGCCAGCAGTCCGACGGACAGTTTTAACTGTGGCTACACCTTC.

This clonotype was detected many times. The genes are TRBV7-6 and TRBJ2-1; 10 positions match TRBD2. From germline, CDR1 is SGHVS and CDR2 FNYEAQ. J lost 13 bases, V lost 1 base, and 1 base had no gene match. The CDR3 totals 12 residues. The CDR3 is CASSLERGGQFF. Here the CDR3 DNA reads TGTGCCAGCAGCTTAGAGCGGGGGGGCCAGTTCTTC.

Concerning this clonotype: This CDR3 fails to terminate in the conserved phenylalanine or tryptophan, so it likely reflects a read error. The gene calls are TRBV27 and TRBJ2-5, with 9 bases identical to TRBD1. Germline V gene sequence: CDR1 MNHEY, CDR2 SMNVEV (reference sequence). V shed 4 bases, J shed 4 bases, and the junction held 13 bases outside the gene matches. The CDR3 runs to 17 residues. The CDR3 DNA reads TGTGCCAGCAGTTCCTTCGGGACAGGGCGGAAGGGAGAGACCCAGTACCTC. This sequence encodes CASSSFGTGRKGETQYL.

Ten or more counts support this clonotype. This chain links TRBV12-3 or TRBV12-4 with TRBJ1-4, with D uncertain. CDR3 length equals 15 residues. With 5 bases removed from V and 2 bases from J, the gap between germline ends came to 12 bases. The CDR3 is CASSLYRATNEKLFF. In DNA form, the CDR3 reads TGTGCCAGCAGTCTATACAGAGCGACTAATGAAAAACTGTTTTTT.

The chain combines TRBV9 with TRBJ1-1, with 10 bases aligning to TRBD1. Germline CDR1 is SGDLS and CDR2 is YYNGEE. The CDR3 covers 17 residues. J gave up 5 bases and V 1 base, and 11 bases lay outside the gene matches. In DNA, the CDR3 is TGTGCCAGCAGCGTAAGGGCCTTGGACAGGGGGGGAACTGAAGCTTTCTTT. Translated, it gives CASSVRALDRGGTEAFF.

As concerns this clonotype: At one end, the junction sequence differs from germline, possibly due to a read error. The chain combines TRBV4-1 with TRBJ2-5; TRBD2 agrees at 8 bases. This CDR3 region has 14 residues. CDR1 and CDR2 from the germline V gene are MGHRA and YSYEKL. The CDR3: CASSRGGIQETQYF. The CDR3 DNA reads TGTGCCAGCAGCCGGGGGGGCATCCAAGAGACCCAGTACTTC.